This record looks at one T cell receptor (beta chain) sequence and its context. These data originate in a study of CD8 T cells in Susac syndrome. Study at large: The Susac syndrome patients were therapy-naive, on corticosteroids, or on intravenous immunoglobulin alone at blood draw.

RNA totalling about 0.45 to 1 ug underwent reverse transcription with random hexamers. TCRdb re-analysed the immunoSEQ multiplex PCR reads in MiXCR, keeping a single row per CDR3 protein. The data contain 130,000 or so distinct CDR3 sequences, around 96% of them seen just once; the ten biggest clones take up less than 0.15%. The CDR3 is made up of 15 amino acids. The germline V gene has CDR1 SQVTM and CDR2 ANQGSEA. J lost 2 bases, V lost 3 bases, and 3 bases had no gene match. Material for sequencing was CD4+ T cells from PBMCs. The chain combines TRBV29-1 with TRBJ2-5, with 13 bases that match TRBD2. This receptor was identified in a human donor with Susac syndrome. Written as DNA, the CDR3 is TGCAGCGTTGACGGGACTAGCGGGGTTCAAGAGACCCAGTACTTC. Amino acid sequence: CSVDGTSGVQETQYF.